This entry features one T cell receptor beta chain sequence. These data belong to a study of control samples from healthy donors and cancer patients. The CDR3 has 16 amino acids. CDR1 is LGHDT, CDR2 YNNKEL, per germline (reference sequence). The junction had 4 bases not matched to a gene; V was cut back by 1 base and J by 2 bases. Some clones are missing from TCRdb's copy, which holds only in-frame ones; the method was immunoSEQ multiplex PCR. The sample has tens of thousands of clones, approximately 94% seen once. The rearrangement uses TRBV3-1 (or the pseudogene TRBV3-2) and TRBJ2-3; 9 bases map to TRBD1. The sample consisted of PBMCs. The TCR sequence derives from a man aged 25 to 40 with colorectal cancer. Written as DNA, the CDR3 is TGTGCCAGCAGCCAAGGGGACAGGGAGGACACAGATACGCAGTATTTT. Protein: CASSQGDREDTDTQYF.